The 11 T cell receptor beta chains below all came from one sample that was sequenced in a study of T cell repertoires in cytomegalovirus infection. These TCRs are of unknown antigen specificity. TCRdb re-analysed the reads in MiXCR, keeping a single row per CDR3 protein. Of around 770,000 distinct CDR3 sequences listed, approximately 32% are singletons. This sample comprised cultured CD8+ T cells from PBMCs, obtained from culture after CMV antigen stimulation. These receptors originate from a human donor in good health (CMV status not recorded). Some clones in this sample may be carry-over from other donors' samples.

V usage is TRBV7-9 and J usage is TRBJ1-1, with no clear D. Trimming cost V 4 bases and J 10 bases, with 13 bases left between them. CDR3 length equals 12 residues. From germline, CDR1 is SEHNR and CDR2 FQNEAQ (reference sequence). The chain's CDR3 is CASSSYSGSAFF. CDR3 sequence (DNA): TGTGCCAGCAGCTCCTACAGCGGTTCAGCTTTCTTT.

V gene TRBV6-6 combines with J gene TRBJ2-7, with 7 positions matching TRBD2. The CDR3 runs to 14 residues. V lost 2 bases and J lost 3; bases outside the gene matches: 4. The germline V gene encodes CDR1 MNHNY and CDR2 SVGAGI (reference sequence). Here the CDR3 reads CASSYVSGGYEQYV. The CDR3 coding sequence is TGTGCCAGCAGTTACGTCTCGGGGGGCTACGAGCAGTACGTC.

This clonotype was counted only a few times. The CDR3 here is CASSWSHYNEQFF. CDR3 bases: TGTGCCAGCAGTTGGAGTCACTACAATGAGCAGTTCTTC. This chain links TRBV7-6 with TRBJ2-1; D remains ambiguous. The length of the CDR3 is 13 residues. V was clipped by 6 bases and J by 3 bases, with 9 bases between them. Germline V gene sequence: CDR1 SGHVS, CDR2 FNYEAQ.

The chain combines TRBV24-1 with TRBJ2-1; 11 positions match TRBD2. V dropped 4 bases and J dropped 0; count of bases not matched to a gene: 16. Germline CDR1 reads KGHDR; CDR2 reads SFDVKD. The CDR3 loop spans 21 amino acids. DNA for the CDR3: TGTGCCACCAGTGACCGATTACTAGCGGGGGACCCTTCGAGCTCCTACAATGAGCAGTTCTTC. Its translation: CATSDRLLAGDPSSSYNEQFF.

This chain uses TRBV6-5 with TRBJ2-7, with 7 bases matching TRBD1. Germline trimming cut 0 bases from V and 3 bases from J; bases unmatched to any gene: 5. The length of the CDR3 is 15 residues. CDR1 is MNHEY, CDR2 SVGAGI, per germline. The CDR3 protein is CASSYSGTAFYEQYF. CDR3 nucleotide sequence: TGTGCCAGCAGTTACTCAGGGACAGCCTTCTACGAGCAGTACTTC.

In its sample, this clonotype was seen a few times. V and J are TRBV2 and TRBJ2-2, with D possibly TRBD2 on 6 matching bases. Trimming shortened V by 0 bases and J by 4 bases, and 21 bases separated the two germline ends. CDR3 size: 19 residues. The germline V gene has CDR1 SNHLY and CDR2 FYNNEI. The CDR3 sequence is CASSEAGDWGDFGTGELFF. The CDR3 region has the DNA TGTGCCAGCAGTGAAGCGGGTGATTGGGGGGATTTTGGCACCGGGGAGCTGTTTTTT. The full variable domain, with the rest looked up from reference TRBV2 and TRBJ2-2, is EPEVTQTPSHQVTQMGQEVILRCVPISNHLYFYWYRQILGQKVEFLVSFYNNEISEKSEIFDDQFSVERPDGSNFTLKIRSTKLEDSAMYFCASSEAGDWGDFGTGELFFGEGSRLTVL.

This clonotype was counted ten times or more. V and J are TRBV7-2 and TRBJ2-5, with 10 nucleotides matching TRBD1. CDR3 size: 16 residues. Trimming removed 5 bases from V and 4 bases from J; junction bases left unmatched: 10. Looked up from germline, CDR1 is SGHTA and CDR2 is FQGNSA. The chain's CDR3 is CASSQPRQGAGETQYF. CDR3 DNA: TGTGCCAGCAGCCAACCGAGACAGGGGGCAGGAGAGACCCAGTACTTC.

There are many counts of this clonotype. The chain carries TRBV7-2 and TRBJ2-5; 7 bases agree with TRBD2. The CDR3 runs 14 residues. Germline values: CDR1 SGHTA, CDR2 FQGNSA. V shed 0 bases and J 10 bases; nucleotides not matched to a gene: 8. The CDR3 is CASSLASGGSDQYF. CDR3 nucleotides: TGTGCCAGCAGCTTAGCTAGCGGCGGGAGCGACCAGTACTTC.

The chain couples TRBV19 to TRBJ1-2; maybe TRBD1 (5 bases). The CDR3 is 16 residues long. Per germline, CDR1 LNHDA and CDR2 SQIVND (reference sequence). V was trimmed by 5 bases and J by 0 bases, leaving 16 bases between them. The CDR3 is CASSDLRDFSNYGYTF. Here the CDR3 DNA reads TGTGCCAGTAGTGACCTCAGGGACTTTTCTAACTATGGCTACACCTTC. The whole variable domain, remainder taken from reference TRBV19 and TRBJ1-2, is DGGITQSPKYLFRKEGQNVTLSCEQNLNHDAMYWYRQDPGQGLRLIYYSQIVNDFQKGDIAEGYSVSREKKESFPLTVTSAQKNPTAFYLCASSDLRDFSNYGYTFGSGTRLTVV.

This clonotype turned up a few times. The V call is TRBV19, the J call TRBJ2-3, with D perhaps matching TRBD2 (6 bases). Germline V gene data show CDR1 as LNHDA and CDR2 as SQIVND (reference sequence). Trimming left V 8 bases short and J 1 base short, with 10 bases between. This CDR3 comprises 13 residues. Here the CDR3 DNA reads TGTGCCAGTTGGAGGGATGGCACAGATACGCAGTATTTT. Translated: CASWRDGTDTQYF.

The rearrangement uses TRBV27 and TRBJ2-2; D is perhaps TRBD1 or TRBD2 (6 bases each). Trimming removed 8 bases at V and 5 bases at J, with 21 bases between. The germline V gene encodes CDR1 MNHEY and CDR2 SMNVEV (reference sequence). This CDR3 contains 16 residues. In DNA form, the CDR3 reads TGTGCCAGCGCTTCACGGGGGCGCGTAAAAACCGGGGAGCTGTTTTTT. Translated, it gives CASASRGRVKTGELFF.